This T cell receptor (beta chain) was captured in a study of OX40 agonist ivuxolimab in advanced cancers. General study points: Clones of CD4+ and CD8+ blood T cells grew by week 6 at doses of 0.1 to 3.0 mg/kg. Part of the nonresponder group also had normalized T-cell clonal expansion that was low. The antigens recognized by the expanded peripheral T cells, that is their antigen specificity, were not determined.

Patients who had autoimmune disease history or got systemic immunosuppression were left out. To note about this clone: The target antigen is unknown.

CDR1 KGHSH and CDR2 LQKENI come from the germline V gene. CDR3 length equals 13 residues. The V end was cut by 3 bases, the J end by 2 bases, with 7 bases between. TCRdb's table, derived via immunoSEQ multiplex PCR, lists solely in-frame clones and lacks some. The sample has some 77,000 clones, around 83% seen once. The sample here was CD4+ or CD8+ T cells sorted from blood, taken in a trial of the OX40 agonist ivuxolimab. This rearrangement joins TRBV18 to TRBJ1-1, with D possibly TRBD1 on 5 matching bases. The sequence came from an adult with an advanced solid tumor such as melanoma, head and neck, liver or kidney cancer. CDR3 bases: TGTGCCAGCTCACCGGACACCAACACTGAAGCTTTCTTT. Translating gives CASSPDTNTEAFF.